The 4 T cell receptor beta chains in this list originate from one sample, sequenced in a study of T cell changes during pregnancy in multiple sclerosis. Produced via immunoSEQ multiplex PCR; TCRdb's table is partial and in-frame only. The sample lists under 150,000 clones; roughly 96% were seen once. The material was peripheral blood, obtained after pregnancy. The receptors come from a female donor with multiple sclerosis, enrolled in a pregnancy study.

Of note for this clone: The junction shows a germline mismatch at one end, possibly a read error. The chain joins TRBV6-1 to TRBJ2-1; no clear D. The CDR3 is 14 amino acids. Germline V gives CDR1 MNHNS, CDR2 SASEGT. DNA of the CDR3: TGTGCCAGCAGTGAAGCGCTTACGTCTGTTGGCGGTATCTTC. This encodes CASSEALTSVGGIF.

This chain connects TRBV2 to TRBJ1-3; no firm D call. This CDR3 has 15 amino acids. V gave up 2 bases and J gave up 4 bases, with 12 bases separating them. Germline V CDR1 and CDR2: SNHLY, FYNNEI. CDR3 residues: CASSELRATGNTIYF. In nucleotides, the CDR3 is TGTGCCAGCAGTGAATTGAGGGCTACCGGAAACACCATATATTTT.

The chain employs TRBV6-5 and TRBJ1-2; the D gene is possibly TRBD1 (6 bases). CDR1 MNHEY and CDR2 SVGAGI come from the germline V gene. Trimming stripped 2 bases from V and 7 bases from J, with 14 bases between. This CDR3 comprises 14 residues. CDR3 sequence reads: CASSYQAGVSGYTF. The CDR3 region has the DNA TGTGCCAGCAGTTACCAGGCAGGGGTATCTGGCTACACCTTC.

The chain employs TRBV6-5 and TRBJ2-7; TRBD1 might be the D (5 bases). This CDR3 is 13 amino acids long. The ends were cut back, 2 bases at V and 0 bases at J, with 5 bases in the middle. Germline loops: CDR1 MNHEY, CDR2 SVGAGI. The CDR3 sequence is CASSYRGSYEQYF. DNA for the CDR3: TGTGCCAGCAGTTACAGGGGCTCCTACGAGCAGTACTTC.